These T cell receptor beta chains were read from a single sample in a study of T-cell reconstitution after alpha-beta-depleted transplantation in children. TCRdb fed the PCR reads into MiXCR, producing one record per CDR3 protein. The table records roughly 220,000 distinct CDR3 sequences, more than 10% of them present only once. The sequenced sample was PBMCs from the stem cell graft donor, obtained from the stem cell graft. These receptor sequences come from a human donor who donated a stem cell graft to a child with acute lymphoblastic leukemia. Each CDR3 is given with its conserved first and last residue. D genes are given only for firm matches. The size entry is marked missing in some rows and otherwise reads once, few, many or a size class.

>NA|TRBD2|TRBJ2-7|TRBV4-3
CASSQDLKKRGPYEQYF
TGCGCCAGCAGCCAAGATCTAAAAAAGCGGGGACCTTACGAGCAGTACTTC
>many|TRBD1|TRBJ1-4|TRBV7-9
CASSQKRGPTEKLFF
TGTGCCAGCAGCCAAAAGAGGGGGCCTACTGAAAAACTGTTTTTT
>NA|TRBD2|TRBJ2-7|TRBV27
CASSLTGTSGYEQYF
TGTGCCAGCAGTTTGACCGGGACTAGCGGATACGAGCAGTACTTC
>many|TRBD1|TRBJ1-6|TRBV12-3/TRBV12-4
CASSLTGQTNSPLHF
TGTGCCAGCAGTTTAACGGGACAGACCAATTCACCCCTCCACTTT
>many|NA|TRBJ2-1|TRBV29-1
CSGGGDSYNEQFF
TGCAGCGGAGGAGGTGACTCCTACAATGAGCAGTTCTTC
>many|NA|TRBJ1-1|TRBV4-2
CASSPQGGENTEAFF
TGTGCCAGCAGCCCACAGGGAGGGGAGAACACTGAAGCTTTCTTT
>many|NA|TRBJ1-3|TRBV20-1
CSAPEGNTIYF
TGCAGTGCTCCAGAGGGAAACACCATATATTTT
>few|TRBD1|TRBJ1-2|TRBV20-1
CSASLQRGQVYGYTF
TGCAGTGCTAGTCTACAAAGGGGACAGGTGTATGGCTACACCTTC
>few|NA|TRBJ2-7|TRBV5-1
CASTGGGRHYEQYF
TGCGCCAGTACCGGAGGGGGCAGGCACTACGAGCAGTACTTC
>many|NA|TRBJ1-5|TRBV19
CASSGDSIQPQHF
TGTGCCAGTAGTGGGGACTCCATTCAGCCCCAGCATTTT
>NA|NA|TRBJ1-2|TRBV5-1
CASSLVAGEGYTF
TGCGCCAGCAGCTTGGTGGCAGGGGAGGGCTACACCTTC
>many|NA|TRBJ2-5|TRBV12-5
CASGPHQETQYF
TGTGCTAGTGGTCCTCACCAAGAGACCCAGTACTTC
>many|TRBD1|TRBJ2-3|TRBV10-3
CAIRRQGGTDTQYF
TGTGCCATCAGGCGACAGGGGGGCACAGATACGCAGTATTTT
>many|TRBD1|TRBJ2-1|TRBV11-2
CASSLDEHRGRPDEQFF
TGTGCCAGCAGCTTAGATGAGCACAGGGGGCGCCCCGATGAGCAGTTCTTC
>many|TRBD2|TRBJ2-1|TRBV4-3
CASSQGLAGAGSYNEQFF
TGCGCCAGCAGCCAAGGCCTAGCGGGAGCCGGCTCCTACAATGAGCAGTTCTTC
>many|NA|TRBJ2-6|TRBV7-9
CASSLTQGSSGANVLTF
TGTGCCAGCAGCTTAACCCAGGGTTCCTCTGGGGCCAACGTCCTGACTTTC
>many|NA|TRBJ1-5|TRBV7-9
CASSSSGVNQPQHF
TGTGCCAGCAGCTCATCAGGGGTAAATCAGCCCCAGCATTTT